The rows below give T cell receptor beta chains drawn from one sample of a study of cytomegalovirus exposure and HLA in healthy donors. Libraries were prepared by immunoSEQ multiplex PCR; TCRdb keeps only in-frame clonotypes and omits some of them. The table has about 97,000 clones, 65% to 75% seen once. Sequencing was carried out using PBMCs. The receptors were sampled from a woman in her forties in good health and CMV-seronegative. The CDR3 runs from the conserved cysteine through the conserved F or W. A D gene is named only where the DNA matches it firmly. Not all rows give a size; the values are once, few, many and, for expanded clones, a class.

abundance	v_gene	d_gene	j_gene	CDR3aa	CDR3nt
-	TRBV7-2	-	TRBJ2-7	CASSSPDGSSYEQYF	TGTGCCAGCAGCTCACCGGACGGGAGCTCCTACGAGCAGTACTTC
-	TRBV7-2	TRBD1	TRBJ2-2	CASSLLTGGIAGELFF	TGTGCCAGCAGCTTACTGACAGGGGGAATCGCCGGGGAGCTGTTTTTT
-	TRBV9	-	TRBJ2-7	CASSHGEGPDEQYF	TGTGCCAGCAGCCATGGCGAGGGTCCGGACGAGCAGTACTTC
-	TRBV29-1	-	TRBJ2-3	CSVDEEGTDTQYF	TGCAGCGTTGACGAGGAGGGTACAGATACGCAGTATTTT
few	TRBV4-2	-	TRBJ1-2	CASSQAAGEGSYGYTF	TGTGCCAGCAGCCAAGCTGCGGGAGAGGGCTCCTATGGCTACACCTTC
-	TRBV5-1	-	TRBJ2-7	CASSLHYEQYF	TGCGCCAGCAGCTTGCACTACGAGCAGTACTTC
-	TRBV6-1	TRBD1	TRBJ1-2	CASIRTGTNYGYTF	TGTGCCAGCATCCGGACAGGGACCAACTATGGCTACACCTTC
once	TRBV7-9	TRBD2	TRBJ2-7	CSSSSGGEQYF	TGTTCCAGCAGCTCGGGGGGCGAGCAGTACTTC
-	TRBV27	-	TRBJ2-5	CASHPSGQETQYF	TGTGCCAGCCACCCCTCCGGCCAAGAGACCCAGTACTTC
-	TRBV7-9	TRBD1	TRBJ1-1	CSSSWTGAEAFF	TGTTCCAGCAGCTGGACAGGGGCTGAAGCTTTCTTT
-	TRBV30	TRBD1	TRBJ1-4	CAWSPRGYEKLFF	TGTGCCTGGAGTCCCAGGGGGTACGAAAAACTGTTTTTT
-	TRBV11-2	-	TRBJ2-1	CASSLALAYNEQFF	TGTGCCAGCAGCTTAGCTCTCGCCTACAATGAGCAGTTCTTC
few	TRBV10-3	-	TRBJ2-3	CAISGQQGTDTQYF	TGTGCCATCAGTGGCCAACAGGGCACAGATACGCAGTATTTT
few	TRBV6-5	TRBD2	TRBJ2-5	CASTRQRDFQETQYF	TGTGCCAGCACGAGACAGCGGGACTTCCAAGAGACCCAGTACTTC
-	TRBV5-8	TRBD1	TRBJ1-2	CASEPDREFYGYTF	TGTGCCAGCGAACCCGACAGGGAATTTTATGGCTACACCTTC
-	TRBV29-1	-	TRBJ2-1	CSVGKGGNEQFF	TGCAGCGTTGGGAAAGGGGGCAATGAGCAGTTCTTC
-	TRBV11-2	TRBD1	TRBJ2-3	CASSLIGGQGTDTQYF	TGTGCCAGCAGCCTAATAGGGGGACAGGGGACAGATACGCAGTATTTT
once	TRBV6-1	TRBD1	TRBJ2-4	CASSEWDRGFGKNIQYF	TGTGCCAGCAGTGAATGGGACAGGGGGTTTGGCAAAAACATTCAGTACTTC
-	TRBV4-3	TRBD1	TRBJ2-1	CASSPDRVSYNEQFF	TGCGCCAGCAGCCCCGACAGGGTATCCTACAATGAGCAGTTCTTC
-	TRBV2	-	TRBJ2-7	CASLLREALEQYF	TGTGCCAGCCTACTAAGGGAGGCCCTCGAGCAGTACTTC
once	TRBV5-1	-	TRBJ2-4	CASRPTGPAGKNIQYF	TGCGCCAGCAGACCGACGGGCCCGGCGGGCAAAAACATTCAGTACTTC
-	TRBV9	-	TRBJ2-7	CASSVALGGPHTYYEQYF	TGTGCCAGCAGCGTAGCTTTGGGGGGGCCGCATACTTACTACGAGCAGTACTTC
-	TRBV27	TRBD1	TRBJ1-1	CASSKDRGPEAFF	TGTGCCAGCAGCAAGGACAGGGGGCCTGAAGCTTTCTTT
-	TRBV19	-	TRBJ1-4	CAHQEELLGTNEKLFF	TGTGCGCACCAAGAAGAGTTACTCGGGACTAATGAAAAACTGTTTTTT
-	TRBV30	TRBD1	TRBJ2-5	CAWSMIGTVFETQYF	TGTGCCTGGAGTATGATCGGGACAGTTTTCGAGACCCAGTACTTC
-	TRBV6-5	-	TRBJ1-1	CASSYHGGEAFF	TGTGCCAGCAGTTACCATGGAGGTGAAGCTTTCTTT
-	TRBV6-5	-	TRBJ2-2	CASSYSTSSGAGELFF	TGTGCCAGCAGTTACTCGACTTCATCGGGAGCCGGGGAGCTGTTTTTT
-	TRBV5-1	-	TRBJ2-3	CASSDRNTDTQYF	TGCGCCAGCAGTGACAGGAACACAGATACGCAGTATTTT